This is a list of T cell receptor beta chains from one sample in a study of T cell responses to AZD1222 COVID-19 vaccine. Produced via immunoSEQ multiplex PCR; TCRdb's table is partial and in-frame only. The table has roughly 120,000 clones, about 88% seen once. This material consisted of peripheral blood, taken 28 days after the second AZD1222 dose. All receptors come from an adult who received the AZD1222 COVID-19 vaccine. Each CDR3 is given with its conserved first and last residue. D genes are given only for firm matches. Expanded clones get a size class; other rows say once, few or many, or leave the size out.

abundance: .; j_gene: TRBJ1-2; v_gene: TRBV4-3; d_gene: TRBD1; CDR3nt: TGCGCCAGCAGCCAAGCGGGACAGGGTATGGCTAGCTACACCTTC; CDR3aa: CASSQAGQGMASYTF
abundance: .; j_gene: TRBJ1-6; v_gene: TRBV28; d_gene: TRBD1; CDR3nt: TGTGCCAGCAGTCGGCAAACAGGGGTTAGTTCACCCCTCCACTTT; CDR3aa: CASSRQTGVSSPLHF
abundance: .; j_gene: TRBJ1-2; v_gene: TRBV4-3; d_gene: TRBD1; CDR3nt: TGCGCCAGCAGCCAAGAGGGGACAGTCACCGATGGCTACACCTTC; CDR3aa: CASSQEGTVTDGYTF
abundance: .; j_gene: TRBJ2-3; v_gene: TRBV10-3; d_gene: TRBD2; CDR3nt: TGTGCCATCAGTGATGGCAGCGGGGGGGCTGGGGATACGCAGTATTTT; CDR3aa: CAISDGSGGAGDTQYF
abundance: once; j_gene: TRBJ1-4; v_gene: TRBV3-1/TRBV3-2; d_gene: .; CDR3nt: TGTGCCAGCAGACTCAGTGAAAAACTGTTTTTT; CDR3aa: CASRLSEKLFF
abundance: .; j_gene: TRBJ2-1; v_gene: TRBV6-2/TRBV6-3; d_gene: TRBD2; CDR3nt: TGTGCCAGCAGTTACGACCGGACTAGCGGCTACAATGAGCAGTTCTTC; CDR3aa: CASSYDRTSGYNEQFF
abundance: .; j_gene: TRBJ1-2; v_gene: TRBV20-1; d_gene: TRBD1; CDR3nt: TGCAGTGCTAGGGGGACAGACACCTTC; CDR3aa: CSARGTDTF
abundance: .; j_gene: TRBJ2-2; v_gene: TRBV6-2/TRBV6-3; d_gene: .; CDR3nt: TGTGCCAGCAGTCACCATGGACTCCCGCCGAACACCGGGGAGCTGTTTTTT; CDR3aa: CASSHHGLPPNTGELFF
abundance: .; j_gene: TRBJ2-1; v_gene: TRBV25-1; d_gene: .; CDR3nt: TGTGCCAGCAGTGCTGACACCCCGGCCAGCCAAGAGCAGTTCTTC; CDR3aa: CASSADTPASQEQFF
abundance: .; j_gene: TRBJ1-1; v_gene: TRBV19; d_gene: .; CDR3nt: TGTGCCAGTAGTATAGACCTCGGCAGGGGTTTGGTGACTGAAGCTTTCTTT; CDR3aa: CASSIDLGRGLVTEAFF
abundance: few; j_gene: TRBJ1-1; v_gene: TRBV5-6; d_gene: .; CDR3nt: TGTGCCAGCAGCTTTTGGGCCCCGGGAGACACTGAAGCTTTCTTT; CDR3aa: CASSFWAPGDTEAFF
abundance: .; j_gene: TRBJ1-1; v_gene: TRBV7-2; d_gene: .; CDR3nt: TGTGCCAGCAGCCTACGGACAAGTCGAGCTTTCTTT; CDR3aa: CASSLRTSRAFF
abundance: .; j_gene: TRBJ1-5; v_gene: TRBV3-1/TRBV3-2; d_gene: .; CDR3nt: TGTGCCAGCAGCCAATTGCTAATCGGTACGGCCAGCAGGTCTCAATGCAATCAGCCCCAGCATTTT; CDR3aa: CASSQLLIGTASRSQCNQPQHF
abundance: .; j_gene: TRBJ1-3; v_gene: TRBV5-1; d_gene: TRBD1; CDR3nt: TGCGCCAGCAGCTTACCGGGACAGGGGTCCTCTGGAAACACCATATATTTT; CDR3aa: CASSLPGQGSSGNTIYF